A selection of T cell receptor beta chains follows, all from one sample in a study of brain T cells in children with intractable seizures. The data were produced by immunoSEQ multiplex PCR, yet TCRdb's version contains in-frame clones alone and is incomplete. The data contain about 340,000 clones, 93% of them singletons. The input for sequencing was peripheral blood, taken 4 to 5 months after surgery. The source is a boy in the first two years of life with tuberous sclerosis and intractable seizures. The CDR3 runs from the conserved cysteine through the conserved F or W. A D gene is named only where the DNA matches it firmly. Clone size is shown for a subset of rows, as once, few, many or a class of expanded clone.

V gene	D gene	J gene	clone size	CDR3 protein	CDR3 DNA
TRBV4-1	TRBD2	TRBJ2-3	once	CASSPERGSDTQYF	TGCGCCAGCAGCCCCGAGCGGGGCTCAGATACGCAGTATTTT
TRBV6-9	-	TRBJ2-1	-	CASRDEQFF	TGTGCCAGCAGAGATGAGCAGTTCTTC
TRBV19	-	TRBJ2-4	-	CASTPWGETKNIQYF	TGTGCCAGTACCCCTTGGGGGGAAACCAAAAACATTCAGTACTTC
TRBV10-3	-	TRBJ1-1	-	CAISEGTTESAEAFF	TGTGCCATCAGTGAGGGAACTACGGAGAGCGCTGAAGCTTTCTTT
TRBV6-6	-	TRBJ1-6	-	CASSYGGSYNSPLHF	TGTGCCAGCAGTTACGGGGGCTCCTATAATTCACCCCTCCACTTT
TRBV14	TRBD2	TRBJ2-3	once	CASSPVAGEGTDTQYF	TGTGCCAGCAGCCCAGTAGCGGGAGAGGGCACAGATACGCAGTATTTT
TRBV3-1/TRBV3-2	-	TRBJ1-6	-	CASSPGRMNSPLHF	TGTGCCAGCAGCCCCGGACGGATGAATTCACCCCTCCACTTT
TRBV7-9	-	TRBJ1-1	-	CASTQIEGMNTEAFF	TGTGCCAGCACCCAAATCGAAGGAATGAACACTGAAGCTTTCTTT
TRBV7-8	-	TRBJ2-5	-	CASSPQGWETQYF	TGTGCCAGCAGCCCCCAGGGGTGGGAGACCCAGTACTTC
TRBV4-1	-	TRBJ1-4	-	CASSHLKGPLNEKLFF	TGCGCCAGCAGCCACCTCAAGGGACCCCTTAATGAAAAACTGTTTTTT
TRBV4-1	-	TRBJ2-1	-	CASSQTTGTLYNEQFF	TGCGCCAGCAGCCAAACCACGGGAACCCTTTACAATGAGCAGTTCTTC
TRBV6-5	-	TRBJ1-1	-	CASSYGLPNTEAFF	TGTGCCAGCAGTTACGGACTGCCGAACACTGAAGCTTTCTTT
TRBV6-6	TRBD1	TRBJ2-7	-	CASSYGQGAAYEQYF	TGTGCCAGCAGTTACGGCCAGGGGGCGGCCTACGAGCAGTACTTC
TRBV5-8	-	TRBJ2-5	-	CASSLTPGGAETQYF	TGTGCCAGCAGCTTAACTCCCGGAGGGGCAGAGACCCAGTACTTC
TRBV19	-	TRBJ1-2	-	CASIPFQGSYGYTF	TGTGCCAGTATTCCCTTTCAGGGGAGCTATGGCTACACCTTC
TRBV7-9	-	TRBJ1-3	-	CASSPKVGDSGNTIYF	TGTGCCAGCAGCCCGAAAGTTGGGGACTCTGGAAACACCATATATTTT
TRBV5-6	-	TRBJ1-2	once	CASSVPWAKGDGYTF	TGTGCCAGCAGCGTCCCGTGGGCCAAGGGGGATGGCTACACCTTC
TRBV7-3	-	TRBJ2-3	-	CASSSWVADTQYF	TGTGCCAGCAGCTCATGGGTAGCAGATACGCAGTATTTT
TRBV5-1	-	TRBJ2-7	-	CASSLEGGTTYEQYF	TGCGCCAGCAGCCTGGAGGGGGGAACAACCTACGAGCAGTACTTC
TRBV25-1	-	TRBJ1-3	-	CASSDPRPISGNTIYF	TGTGCCAGCAGTGATCCGCGGCCTATCTCTGGAAACACCATATATTTT
TRBV6-6	-	TRBJ2-1	-	CASSTRDSAYNEQFF	TGTGCCAGCAGCACCCGGGACTCCGCCTACAATGAGCAGTTCTTC
TRBV6-5	-	TRBJ2-7	-	CASNPGSAYEQYF	TGTGCCAGCAACCCGGGATCGGCCTACGAGCAGTACTTC
TRBV11-3	-	TRBJ1-4	-	CASSLETNEKLFF	TGTGCCAGCAGCTTAGAAACTAATGAAAAACTGTTTTTT